Only one count was recorded for the clone carrying this T cell receptor (beta chain). Its antigen remains unknown. Produced via immunoSEQ multiplex PCR; TCRdb's table is partial and in-frame only. The profile shows tens of thousands of clones, approximately 91% of them singletons. These data originate in a study of cytomegalovirus exposure and HLA in healthy donors. Overall study results and limits: As was reported, the classifier diagnosed cytomegalovirus status with high specificity and sensitivity.

This CDR3 comprises 14 residues. V was pared by 9 bases and J by 0 bases, with 13 bases between. Germline V lookup: CDR1 SGHVS, CDR2 FQNEAQ. This receptor was identified in a man younger than 40 in good health and CMV-seronegative. V is TRBV7-8 and J is TRBJ2-3, with D maybe TRBD2 (5 bases). The sequenced material came from PBMCs. The chain's CDR3 is CASVPGLSTDTQYF. The CDR3 DNA follows: TGTGCCAGTGTACCAGGACTTAGCACAGATACGCAGTATTTT.